Each of the 10 T cell receptor beta chains below was sequenced from the same sample in a study of T-cell reconstitution after alpha-beta-depleted transplantation in children. Researchers prepared the TCRbeta library using unique molecular identifiers, the study reports. One entry per CDR3 protein, called by TCRdb with MiXCR from the PCR reads. The table includes 100,000 to 120,000 distinct CDR3 sequences, 10% detected once. Sequenced material: PBMCs from the stem cell graft donor, taken from the stem cell graft. These receptors all stem from a human donor who donated a stem cell graft to a child with acute lymphoblastic leukemia.

There are many counts of this clonotype. This chain links TRBV27 with TRBJ2-1, with a possible D match to TRBD1 (6 bases). The CDR3 spans 12 residues. V was trimmed by 7 bases and J by 3 bases, leaving 7 bases between them. Germline loops: CDR1 MNHEY, CDR2 SMNVEV (reference sequence). CDR3 region: CASKGDYNEQFF. In DNA form, the CDR3 reads TGTGCCAGCAAGGGGGACTACAATGAGCAGTTCTTC.

This clonotype was detected many times. J is TRBJ1-1 and V is TRBV7-2; tentative D call: TRBD1 (5 bases). Trimming cost V 6 bases and J 11 bases, with 13 bases left between them. CDR1 is SGHTA, CDR2 FQGNSA, per germline. The CDR3 contains 11 residues. The CDR3 loop reads CASSRRGGAFF. For the CDR3, the DNA is TGTGCCAGCAGTCGGAGGGGAGGTGCTTTCTTT. Full variable domain (missing parts from reference TRBV7-2 and TRBJ1-1): GAGVSQSPSNKVTEKGKDVELRCDPISGHTALYWYRQSLGQGLEFLIYFQGNSAPDKSGLPSDRFSAERTGGSVSTLTIQRTQQEDSAVYLCASSRRGGAFFGQGTRLTVV.

This clonotype was recorded many times. The rearrangement uses TRBV7-9 and TRBJ2-3, with TRBD2 matching over 12 bases. Germline CDR1 SEHNR, CDR2 FQNEAQ (reference sequence). The CDR3 has 16 amino acids. After removal of 4 bases from V and 0 bases from J, the junction contained 2 bases not matched to a gene. CDR3: CASSSLAGGSTDTQYF. CDR3 DNA: TGTGCCAGCAGCTCTCTAGCGGGGGGGAGCACAGATACGCAGTATTTT.

In this sample, this clonotype turned up many times. The J gene is TRBJ1-1, the V gene TRBV18, with D possibly TRBD1 on 6 matching bases. CDR1 KGHSH and CDR2 LQKENI come from the germline V gene. The V gene lost 2 bases and the J gene lost 2 bases, with 9 bases spanning the gap. There are 14 residues in the CDR3. As DNA, the CDR3 is TGTGCCAGCTCACCAACAGGGAGAAACACTGAAGCTTTCTTT. Its translation: CASSPTGRNTEAFF.

This clonotype was seen many times. The chain joins TRBV28 to TRBJ2-1; the match to TRBD2 covers 14 bases. The CDR3 consists of 19 residues. Germline trimming cut 4 bases from V and 6 bases from J; bases unmatched to any gene: 14. The germline CDR1 and CDR2 sequences are MDHEN and SYDVKM. CDR3 sequence reads: CASSSQTSGRAWGFNEQFF. The CDR3 DNA is TGTGCCAGCAGTTCCCAGACTAGCGGGAGGGCCTGGGGGTTCAATGAGCAGTTCTTC.

This clonotype came up many times. This rearrangement joins TRBV11-2 to TRBJ2-1; TRBD2 matches 8 bases. J was trimmed by 10 bases and V by 3 bases; bases with no gene match: 17. In germline, CDR1 is SGHAT, CDR2 FQNNGV. This CDR3 has 17 residues. CDR3 sequence: CASSFEPKTGTRDEQFF. The DNA of the CDR3 is TGTGCCAGCAGCTTCGAACCAAAGACCGGGACTAGGGACGAGCAGTTCTTC.

This clonotype appeared many times. The V gene is TRBV12-3 or TRBV12-4, the J gene TRBJ1-1; D is undetermined. This CDR3 has 14 amino acids. Between the trimmed V and J ends, which lost 2 bases and 2 bases, there was a span of 9 bases. Here the CDR3 reads CASSLIGRNTEAFF. The DNA of the CDR3 is TGTGCCAGCAGTTTAATCGGGCGAAACACTGAAGCTTTCTTT.

This clonotype was observed many times. The chain combines TRBV6-2 or TRBV6-3 with TRBJ2-1; 14 bases are shared with TRBD2. The CDR3 runs to 17 residues. Trimming removed 2 bases from V and 8 bases from J; junction bases left unmatched: 8. Germline V lookup: CDR1 MNHEY, CDR2 SVGEGT. The CDR3, as DNA: TGTGCCAGCAGTTACCCGGGACTAGCGGGAGCTGGGGATGAGCAGTTCTTC. It encodes CASSYPGLAGAGDEQFF.

This clonotype was found many times. CDR3 amino acids: CASSSTGGSNQPQHF. The CDR3 region has the DNA TGTGCCAGCAGTTCGACAGGGGGCTCTAATCAGCCCCAGCATTTT. The V call is TRBV6-2 or TRBV6-3, the J call TRBJ1-5; the match to TRBD1 covers 10 bases. CDR1 MNHEY and CDR2 SVGEGT come from the germline V gene. The junction had 4 bases not matched to a gene; V was cut back by 4 bases and J by 4 bases. This CDR3 has 15 amino acids.

This clonotype was seen many times. The gene calls are TRBV20-1 and TRBJ2-7, with TRBD1 matching over 7 bases. V shed 4 bases and J 0 bases; nucleotides not matched to a gene: 3. CDR3 length: 13 residues. CDR1 DFQATT and CDR2 SNEGSKA come from the germline V gene (reference sequence). The CDR3 is CSATGTASYEQYF. The CDR3 coding sequence is TGCAGTGCTACTGGGACAGCCTCCTACGAGCAGTACTTC.